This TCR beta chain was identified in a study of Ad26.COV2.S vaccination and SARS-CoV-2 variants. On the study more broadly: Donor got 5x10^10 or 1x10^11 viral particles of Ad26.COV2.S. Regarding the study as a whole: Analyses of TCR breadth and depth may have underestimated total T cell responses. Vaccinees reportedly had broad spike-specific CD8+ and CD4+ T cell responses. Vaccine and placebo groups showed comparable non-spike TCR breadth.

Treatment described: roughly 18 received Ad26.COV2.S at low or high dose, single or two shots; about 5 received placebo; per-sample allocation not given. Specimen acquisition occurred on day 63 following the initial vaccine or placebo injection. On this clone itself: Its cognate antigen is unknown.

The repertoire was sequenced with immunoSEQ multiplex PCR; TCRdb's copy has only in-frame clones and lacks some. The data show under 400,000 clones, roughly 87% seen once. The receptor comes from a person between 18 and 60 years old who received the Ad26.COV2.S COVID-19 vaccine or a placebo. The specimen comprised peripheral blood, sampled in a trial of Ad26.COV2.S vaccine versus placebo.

The DNA of the CDR3 is TGTGCCAGCAGCACTGAGTGGAACACTGAAGCTTTCTTT. Amino acids: CASSTEWNTEAFF. The rearrangement uses TRBV12-3 or TRBV12-4 and TRBJ1-1; D ambiguous. Deletions cut 6 bases from V and 1 base from J, with 9 bases between. This CDR3 is built from 13 residues.